This T cell receptor beta chain was identified in a study of cytomegalovirus exposure and HLA in healthy donors. In the study overall: Around 78 million unique TCRs, all from HLA-typed donors, were included in an early release of the data. Study results and limitations: The study dropped some indistinguishable V segments, TRBV6-2 and TRBV6-3 among them. The study designated 160 or so TCR beta chains cytomegalovirus-associated.

60 Vbeta and 13 Jbeta primers were used in PCR. TCRdb's copy holds only in-frame clones and misses some; the assay was immunoSEQ multiplex PCR. The data contain about 130,000 clones, around three quarters of them singletons. Regarding this clone: Its antigen remains unknown.

The CDR3 loop spans 13 amino acids. Germline V lookup: CDR1 GTSNPN, CDR2 SVGIG (reference sequence). J lost 4 bases, V lost 5 bases, and 6 bases had no gene match. Sequencing was carried out using PBMCs. The TCR was taken from a woman between 45 and 65 years old in good health and CMV-seronegative. V usage is TRBV30 and J usage is TRBJ2-7, with 9 positions matching TRBD1. The DNA of the CDR3 is TGTGCCTGGGGACAGGACAGGGGTTACGAGCAGTACTTC. The encoded protein is CAWGQDRGYEQYF.